Below are 8 T cell receptor beta chains sequenced from a single sample in a study of blood T cell repertoires in COVID-19. Produced via immunoSEQ multiplex PCR; TCRdb's table is partial and in-frame only. The table has tens of thousands of clones, around 74% seen once. The sequenced sample was peripheral blood. Source of these receptors: a human donor with acute or convalescent COVID-19. The donor label of this sample is uncertain.

The rearrangement links TRBV19 to TRBJ2-6; 7 positions match TRBD1. The CDR3 sequence is 15 residues long. Trimming at V came to 8 bases and at J to 11 bases, leaving 15 bases not matched to a gene. The germline V gene encodes CDR1 LNHDA and CDR2 SQIVND (reference sequence). The chain's CDR3 is CASLPGTAVKDVLTF. The CDR3 nucleotides read TGTGCCAGTCTTCCTGGGACAGCTGTTAAGGACGTCCTGACTTTC.

This clone has just a few counts. The V call is TRBV5-6, the J call TRBJ1-5; D ambiguous. The CDR3 runs 15 residues. The V gene lost 1 base and the J gene lost 5 bases, with 13 bases spanning the gap. Germline CDR1 SGHDT, CDR2 YYEEEE. CDR3 DNA sequence: TGTGCCAGCAGCTTGAACAGACTATCACATCAGCCCCAGCATTTT. It yields the protein CASSLNRLSHQPQHF.

Here the CDR3 reads CASSPRGTSGPNEQFF. In nucleotides, the CDR3 is TGTGCCAGCAGCCCAAGGGGGACTAGCGGTCCTAATGAGCAGTTCTTC. The rearrangement uses TRBV5-4 and TRBJ2-1; 11 bases fit TRBD2. The CDR3 length is 16 residues. Germline V gene sequence: CDR1 SGHNT, CDR2 YYREEE (reference sequence). V trimming: 4 bases; J trimming: 7 bases; junction bases outside the gene matches: 10.

V is TRBV11-2 and J is TRBJ2-5, with unresolved D. The length of the CDR3 is 13 residues. The germline CDR1 and CDR2 sequences are SGHAT and FQNNGV. The ends were cut back, 3 bases at V and 1 base at J, with 6 bases in the middle. The CDR3 loop is CASSFPGQETQYF. The CDR3 nucleotides are TGTGCCAGCAGCTTCCCAGGCCAAGAGACCCAGTACTTC.

The count of this clone is one. The chain links TRBV5-8 to TRBJ2-1; TRBD2 agrees at 8 bases. The CDR3 has 15 amino acids. The junction had 4 bases not matched to a gene; V was cut back by 2 bases and J by 3 bases. Germline lookup yields CDR1 SGHTS and CDR2 YDEGEE. DNA for the CDR3: TGTGCCAGCAGCTTTCGGGGGGGGCGCTACAATGAGCAGTTCTTC. Translation gives CASSFRGGRYNEQFF.

This clone was found once. The genes are TRBV10-3 and TRBJ1-1, with D possibly matching TRBD1 (5 bases). CDR1 is ENHRY and CDR2 is SYGVKD in the germline V gene. The CDR3 has 11 residues. Trimming pared 11 bases from V and 8 bases from J, leaving 15 bases between. As DNA, the CDR3 is TGTGCCTCCAAGGGGCCAGGGGAAGCTTTCTTT. This codes for CASKGPGEAFF.

The rearrangement joins TRBV15 to TRBJ2-7, with TRBD2 identical over 7 bases. This CDR3 contains 14 residues. Germline trimming cut 4 bases from V and 3 bases from J; bases unmatched to any gene: 6. Germline CDR1 and CDR2: LNHNV and YYDKDF (reference sequence). CDR3 residues: CATSTLSGNYEQYF. Here the CDR3 DNA reads TGTGCCACCAGCACCCTAAGCGGGAACTACGAGCAGTACTTC.

This clone was counted once. The chain links TRBV30 to TRBJ2-5, with TRBD1 matching over 9 bases. The V gene end was trimmed by 4 bases and the J gene end by 7 bases; junction bases not matched to a gene: 7. CDR1 is GTSNPN, CDR2 SVGIG, per germline (reference sequence). CDR3 size: 13 residues. The CDR3 spells CAWTPGQGRTQYF. The CDR3, as DNA: TGTGCCTGGACCCCGGGACAGGGTAGGACCCAGTACTTC.